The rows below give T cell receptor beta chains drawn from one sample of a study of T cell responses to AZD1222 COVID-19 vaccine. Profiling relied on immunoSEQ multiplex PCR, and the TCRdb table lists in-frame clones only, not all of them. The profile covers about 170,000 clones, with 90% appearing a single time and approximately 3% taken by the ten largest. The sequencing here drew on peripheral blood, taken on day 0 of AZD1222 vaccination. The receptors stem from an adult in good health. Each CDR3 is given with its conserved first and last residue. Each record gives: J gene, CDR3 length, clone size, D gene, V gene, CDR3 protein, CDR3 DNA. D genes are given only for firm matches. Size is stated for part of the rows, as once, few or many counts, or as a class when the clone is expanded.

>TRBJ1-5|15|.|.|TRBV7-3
CASSLSADSNQPQHF
TGTGCCAGCAGCCTTTCGGCCGATAGCAATCAGCCCCAGCATTTT
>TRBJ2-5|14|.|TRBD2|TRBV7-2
CASSSSSGVETQYF
TGTGCCAGCAGCTCGTCTAGCGGGGTGGAGACCCAGTACTTC
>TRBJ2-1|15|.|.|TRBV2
CASQGYRGSYNEQFF
TGTGCCAGCCAAGGGTACCGGGGGTCCTACAATGAGCAGTTCTTC
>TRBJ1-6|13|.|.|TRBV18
CASSRADNSPLHF
TGTGCCAGCTCACGTGCTGATAATTCACCCCTCCACTTT
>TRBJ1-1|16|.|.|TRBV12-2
CASRTHRDRYYTEAFF
TGTGCAAGTCGCACCCACCGGGACAGATATTACACTGAAGCTTTCTTT
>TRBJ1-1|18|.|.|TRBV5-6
CASSWGRGSTVLNTEAFF
TGTGCCAGCAGCTGGGGACGGGGCTCTACCGTCCTGAACACTGAAGCTTTCTTT
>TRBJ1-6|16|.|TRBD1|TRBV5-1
CASSFRQGGPNSPLHF
TGCGCCAGCAGCTTCAGACAGGGCGGGCCCAATTCACCCCTCCACTTT
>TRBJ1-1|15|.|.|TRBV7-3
CASSPGQITNTEAFF
TGTGCCAGCAGCCCAGGACAGATCACGAACACTGAAGCTTTCTTT
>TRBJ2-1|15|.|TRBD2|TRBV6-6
CASSLTSAGRGEQFF
TGTGCCAGCAGCTTGACTAGCGCCGGGAGAGGTGAGCAGTTCTTC
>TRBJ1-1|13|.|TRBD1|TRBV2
CASMRGLNTEAFF
TGTGCCAGCATGAGGGGGCTGAACACTGAAGCTTTCTTT
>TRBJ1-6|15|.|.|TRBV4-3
CASSQDSSVASPLHF
TGCGCCAGCAGCCAAGACAGCTCGGTTGCGTCACCCCTCCACTTT
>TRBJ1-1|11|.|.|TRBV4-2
CASSQDGGAFF
TGTGCCAGCAGCCAAGACGGGGGAGCTTTCTTT
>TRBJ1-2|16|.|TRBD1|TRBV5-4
CASSQPGQGAGYGYTF
TGTGCCAGCAGCCAGCCGGGACAGGGGGCCGGGTATGGCTACACCTTC
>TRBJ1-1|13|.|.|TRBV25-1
CASRMGGETEAFF
TGTGCCAGCAGGATGGGGGGGGAGACTGAAGCTTTCTTT
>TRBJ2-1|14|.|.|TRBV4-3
CASSQEGRYNEQFF
TGCGCCAGCAGCCAAGAGGGACGGTACAATGAGCAGTTCTTC
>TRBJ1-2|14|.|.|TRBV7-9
CASSKGEGSYGYTF
TGTGCCAGCAGCAAAGGGGAGGGGAGCTATGGCTACACCTTC
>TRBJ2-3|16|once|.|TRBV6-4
CASALTAGRITDTQYF
TGTGCCAGCGCCCTCACGGCAGGACGGATCACAGATACGCAGTATTTT
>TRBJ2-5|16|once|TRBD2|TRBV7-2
CASSPGGVAWGETQYF
TGTGCCAGCAGCCCTGGGGGGGTGGCATGGGGGGAGACCCAGTACTTC
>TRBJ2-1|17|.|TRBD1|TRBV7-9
CASSLAGQGRPYNEQFF
TGTGCCAGCAGCTTAGCCGGACAGGGGAGGCCCTACAATGAGCAGTTCTTC
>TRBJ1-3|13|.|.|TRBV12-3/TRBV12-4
CASSGTTGNTIYF
TGTGCCAGCAGTGGGACAACGGGAAACACCATATATTTT
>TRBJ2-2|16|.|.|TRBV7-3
CASSLMDPQNTGELFF
TGTGCCAGCAGCTTAATGGACCCACAGAACACCGGGGAGCTGTTTTTT
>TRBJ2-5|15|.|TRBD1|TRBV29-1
CSVEGGGDHQETQYF
TGCAGCGTTGAAGGAGGGGGCGATCACCAAGAGACCCAGTACTTC
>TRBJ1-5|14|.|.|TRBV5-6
CASSGQEEGQPQHF
TGTGCCAGCAGCGGGCAGGAGGAAGGGCAGCCCCAGCATTTT
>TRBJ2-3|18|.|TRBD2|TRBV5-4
CASNRRASGGRSTDTQYF
TGTGCCAGCAACCGTCGGGCTAGCGGGGGCCGTAGCACAGATACGCAGTATTTT
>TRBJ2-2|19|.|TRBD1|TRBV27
CASSFGARTQQGVTGELFF
TGTGCCAGCAGTTTTGGAGCCCGGACTCAACAGGGGGTCACCGGGGAGCTGTTTTTT
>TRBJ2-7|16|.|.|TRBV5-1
CASSFPSDLPLSEQYF
TGCGCCAGCAGCTTCCCTTCTGATCTTCCCCTCTCCGAGCAGTACTTC
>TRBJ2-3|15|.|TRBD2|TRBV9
CASSVGAGGSDTQYF
TGTGCCAGCAGCGTAGGAGCGGGGGGATCGGATACGCAGTATTTT
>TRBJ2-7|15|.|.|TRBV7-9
CASSLAGDTHPTQYF
TGTGCCAGCAGCTTAGCGGGGGACACGCACCCCACGCAGTACTTC
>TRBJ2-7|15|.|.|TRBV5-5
CASSPPRTGTYEQYF
TGTGCCAGCAGCCCTCCGAGGACCGGTACCTACGAGCAGTACTTC
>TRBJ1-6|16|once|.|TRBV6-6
CASSRSEASYNSPLHF
TGTGCCAGCAGTCGATCAGAAGCCTCCTATAATTCACCCCTCCACTTT
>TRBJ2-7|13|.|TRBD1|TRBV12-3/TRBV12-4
CASSLIAGGEQYF
TGTGCCAGCAGTTTAATTGCAGGGGGCGAGCAGTACTTC
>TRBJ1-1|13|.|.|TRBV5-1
CASSLKGDTEAFF
TGCGCCAGCAGCTTGAAAGGGGACACTGAAGCTTTCTTT
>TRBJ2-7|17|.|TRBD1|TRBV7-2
CASSLDGTGGTSYEQYF
TGTGCCAGCAGCTTAGATGGTACAGGGGGTACCTCCTACGAGCAGTACTTC
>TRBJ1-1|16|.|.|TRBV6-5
CASSLPGAGLDTEAFF
TGTGCCAGCAGTTTGCCGGGGGCAGGGTTGGACACTGAAGCTTTCTTT
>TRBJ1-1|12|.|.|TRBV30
CAEKGQNTEAFF
TGTGCTGAAAAGGGTCAGAACACTGAAGCTTTCTTT
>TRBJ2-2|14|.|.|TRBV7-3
CASSLSRNTGELFF
TGTGCCAGCAGCTTAAGTAGAAACACCGGGGAGCTGTTTTTT
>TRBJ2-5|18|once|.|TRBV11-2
CASSLGLGNTGMEETQYF
TGTGCCAGCAGCTTAGGATTAGGAAACACAGGGATGGAAGAGACCCAGTACTTC
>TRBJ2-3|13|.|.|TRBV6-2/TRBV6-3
CASSYSGGDTQYF
TGTGCCAGCAGTTACTCGGGGGGAGATACGCAGTATTTT
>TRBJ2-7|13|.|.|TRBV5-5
CASNNPDSYEQYF
TGTGCCAGCAACAATCCCGACTCCTACGAGCAGTACTTC
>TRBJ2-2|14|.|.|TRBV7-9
CASSLPLDTGELFF
TGTGCCAGCAGCTTACCGTTGGACACCGGGGAGCTGTTTTTT
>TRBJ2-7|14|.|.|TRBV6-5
CASSDSGHIYEQYF
TGTGCCAGCAGTGACTCGGGACACATCTACGAGCAGTACTTC
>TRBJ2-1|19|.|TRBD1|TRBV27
CASSPRGQGASYSYNEQFF
TGTGCCAGCAGTCCCCGAGGACAGGGGGCATCCTACTCCTACAATGAGCAGTTCTTC